This T cell receptor beta chain was sequenced for a study of response to subunit inactivated influenza vaccine. TCRdb re-analysed the RT-PCR reads in MiXCR, keeping a single row per CDR3 protein. In the table there are roughly 150,000 distinct CDR3 sequences, about a tenth of which are singletons. Remarks on this clonotype: Its target is not known.

This CDR3 spans 12 amino acids. Between the trimmed V and J ends, which lost 1 base and 5 bases, there was a span of 4 bases. The germline CDR1 and CDR2 sequences are SNHLY and FYNNEI. Study-wide points: Each seasonal influenza vaccination, the authors suggested, recruits few new T cells.

The rearrangement joins TRBV2 to TRBJ2-3, with no clear D. The sequencing used non-naive T cells sorted from PBMCs, collected roughly 46 days after vaccination. This TCR was recovered from a man aged 45-60 years who received an inactivated influenza vaccine. For the CDR3, the DNA is TGTGCCAGCAGTGAAGGGCGAGATACGCAGTATTTT. Its protein product is CASSEGRDTQYF.